This T cell receptor beta chain was identified during a study of blood T cells in healthy people across ages. This clonotype has just a few counts. A second PCR of roughly 7 to 11 cycles used a sample-barcoded 5' primer and a J-beta primer mix. Each CDR3 protein gets one entry after TCRdb re-called the 5' RACE reads with MiXCR. The repertoire holds fewer than 800,000 distinct CDR3 sequences, 25% seen once, with around 9.2% in the top ten. Donors ranged from about 6 to 90 years old and were healthy Caucasians in Russia. Each of the donors had roughly 9.1 milliliters of peripheral blood drawn into EDTA-treated Vacutainer tubes. The CDR3 length is 14 residues. Looked up from germline, CDR1 is DFQATT and CDR2 is SNEGSKA (reference sequence). These data were also reused for a study on T cells of mothers and their children. That source notes: There were over 9.5 million TCR beta CDR3 reads from each mother and about 3 million from each child. For unrelated pairs as for related ones, thymic selection shapes TCR recombination output similarly.

V usage is TRBV20-1 and J usage is TRBJ2-5; no reliable D call. The J call is in doubt because the DNA end fits TRBJ2-1 better. The sequencing input was blood. This clonotype originated in a boy younger than 18 in good health. CDR3 amino acids: CSALPSRKGNEQFF. CDR3 in DNA: TGCAGTGCTCTCCCGAGCCGGAAGGGAAATGAGCAGTTCTTC.